These T cell receptor beta chains were read from a single sample in a study of T cell responses to AZD1222 COVID-19 vaccine. Profiling relied on immunoSEQ multiplex PCR, and the TCRdb table lists in-frame clones only, not all of them. This table has tens of thousands of clones, approximately 91% appearing once. Sequenced material: peripheral blood, taken on day 0 of AZD1222 vaccination. The receptors here all came from an adult in good health. Both conserved end residues are trimmed from each CDR3.

cdr3_length	v_call	j_call	cdr3_aa
12	TRBV2	TRBJ1-2	ASSRAGSNYGYT
12	TRBV27	TRBJ2-7	ASSLSAGGYEQY
11	TRBV2	TRBJ1-5	ASSDRGGQPQH
11	TRBV27	TRBJ1-2	ASSFYADDGYT
16	TRBV28	TRBJ2-2	ASSLLGSGAPNTGELF
11	TRBV5-4	TRBJ1-5	ASSLDPNQPQH
10	TRBV2	TRBJ1-1	ASGGQGASAF
10	TRBV19	TRBJ1-5	ASSIKGLAQH
10	TRBV6-5	TRBJ1-1	ALVEGYGEAF
11	TRBV7-9	TRBJ2-5	ASSLRGQETQY
11	TRBV7-9	TRBJ2-7	ASSFYGAYEQY
16	TRBV5-1	TRBJ2-1	ASSLTTSGMSSYNEQF
12	TRBV10-1	TRBJ2-7	ASSDDRDPYEQY
12	TRBV2	TRBJ2-5	ASTRDYPSETQY
11	TRBV28	TRBJ2-5	ASSLGISETQY
16	TRBV5-1	TRBJ2-2	ASSLNQWEERIVGELF
13	TRBV5-5	TRBJ1-2	ASSLGDIGAYGYT
11	TRBV10-3	TRBJ2-5	AISMDREETQY
19	TRBV4-2	TRBJ1-1	ASSQDGRVRSGRIGNTEAF
11	TRBV30	TRBJ2-7	AWRLGGRGEQY
10	TRBV7-2	TRBJ1-6	ASSSDGSPLH
12	TRBV19	TRBJ1-2	ASSPGQRTYGYT
10	TRBV28	TRBJ1-2	ASMATARGYT
12	TRBV6-5	TRBJ1-1	ASSSRQGNTEAF
13	TRBV5-1	TRBJ2-5	ASSSTSGYQETQY
13	TRBV6-6	TRBJ2-1	ASRPGTLIPNEQF
14	TRBV30	TRBJ1-5	AWSPLDRAINQPQH
12	TRBV5-1	TRBJ2-3	ASSLRASTDTQY
11	TRBV7-9	TRBJ1-1	ASSPQGGTEAF
13	TRBV7-3	TRBJ1-1	ASSLKRGGNTEAF
11	TRBV12-3/TRBV12-4	TRBJ2-1	ASSRSGIYEQF
11	TRBV29-1	TRBJ1-5	SVLGQGNQPQH
11	TRBV5-1	TRBJ2-5	ASSSGQQETQY
14	TRBV6-2/TRBV6-3	TRBJ2-3	ASSGTSGRTRDTQY
13	TRBV28	TRBJ2-2	ASSTGTEDTGELF
11	TRBV7-3	TRBJ1-2	ASSTSTGNGYT